A selection of T cell receptor beta chains follows, all from one sample in a study of T-cell memory formation after mild COVID-19. One entry per CDR3 protein results from TCRdb running MiXCR on the 5' RACE reads. The sample includes more than 120,000 distinct CDR3 sequences, roughly 21% of them seen just once. Material for sequencing was PBMCs or a T cell subset sorted from them (not recorded which). The receptors originated from an adult woman who had mild COVID-19 (a few samples of this study predate the infection). Cell type and time point are not known. Both conserved end residues are part of each CDR3. D genes are given only for firm matches. Clone size is not always given. Where it is, it says once, few, many or a class for expanded clones.

D gene	V gene	J gene	clone size	CDR3 length	CDR3 DNA	CDR3 protein
TRBD1	TRBV7-8	TRBJ1-3	few	15	TGTGCCAGCAGCATAGGGACAGGGTGGGAAGACACCATATATTTT	CASSIGTGWEDTIYF
TRBD1	TRBV5-1	TRBJ2-4	.	16	TGCGCCAGCAGCCTCGGGGACAGGGGAACCAAAAACATTCAGTACTTC	CASSLGDRGTKNIQYF
.	TRBV25-1	TRBJ2-7	.	15	TGTGCCAGCAGTGTACCCGGAACAGGGTCGAACGAGCAGTACTTC	CASSVPGTGSNEQYF
TRBD1	TRBV12-3/TRBV12-4	TRBJ1-1	once	14	TGTGCCAGCAGTTCCGGGAAGGGGGCCCTTGGAGCTTTCTTT	CASSSGKGALGAFF
TRBD2	TRBV5-1	TRBJ2-1	many	17	TGCGCCAGCAGCTTGATGCCTAGCGGAAGCTCCTACAATGAGCAGTTCTTC	CASSLMPSGSSYNEQFF
TRBD1	TRBV5-1	TRBJ1-2	once	15	TGCGCCAGCAGCATGACAGACAGGGTGATGGATGGCTACACCTTC	CASSMTDRVMDGYTF
TRBD1	TRBV25-1	TRBJ1-5	.	15	TGTGCCAGCAGTCCAGGGGACAGGGCGTATCAGCCCCAGCATTTT	CASSPGDRAYQPQHF
.	TRBV7-3	TRBJ2-5	many	15	TGTGCCAGCAGCTTACAGGGTATAGCTTCGGAGACCCAGTACTTC	CASSLQGIASETQYF
TRBD2	TRBV2	TRBJ2-3	few	13	TGTGCCAGCAAGCGGGGATACACAGATACGCAGTATTTT	CASKRGYTDTQYF
TRBD1	TRBV20-1	TRBJ1-6	.	17	TGCAGTGCTAGAGATGGCGGACAGGGGGCCTATAATTCACCCCTCCACTTT	CSARDGGQGAYNSPLHF
.	TRBV6-2/TRBV6-3	TRBJ2-4	few	15	TGTGCCAGCTGTCGGGGGGCCTGGGCCAAAAACATTCAGTACTTC	CASCRGAWAKNIQYF
.	TRBV28	TRBJ2-7	many	13	TGTGCCAGCAGTTCGGGACCACTCTACGAGCAGTACTTC	CASSSGPLYEQYF
.	TRBV30	TRBJ2-3	many	16	TGTGCCTGGAGAAAAGCCCCGGGATACGCTGTAGATACGCAGTATTTT	CAWRKAPGYAVDTQYF
.	TRBV27	TRBJ2-1	.	18	TGTGCCAGCAGATTGGCCGGGTTAGGCCGAAGCTCCTACAATGAGCAGTTCTTC	CASRLAGLGRSSYNEQFF
.	TRBV29-1	TRBJ2-6	.	14	TGCAGCACCCCAGGAGGCCCGGGGGCCAACGTCCTGACTTTC	CSTPGGPGANVLTF
TRBD1	TRBV6-1	TRBJ2-1	few	16	TGTGCCAGCAGCTCCCCCCGGGACAGGGGGCAGAATGAGCAGTTCTTC	CASSSPRDRGQNEQFF
.	TRBV5-1	TRBJ2-1	many	15	TGCGCCAGCAGCTTGGCAGGATCTAGTTACAATGAGCAGTTCTTC	CASSLAGSSYNEQFF
TRBD2	TRBV24-1	TRBJ2-5	.	17	TGTGCCACCAGTGCTGCTAGCGGGGGGATTTCAAGGGAGACCCAGTACTTC	CATSAASGGISRETQYF
.	TRBV4-1	TRBJ1-2	.	13	TGCGCCAGCAGCCAGCTAGCAGGCTATGGCTACACCTTC	CASSQLAGYGYTF
.	TRBV7-2	TRBJ2-3	few	15	TGTGCCAGCAGCACCCTAGGGGATATCACAGATACGCAGTATTTT	CASSTLGDITDTQYF
TRBD1	TRBV5-1	TRBJ1-1	few	16	TGCGCCAGCAGCTTGGAGACAGGGGAGATAAACACTGAAGCTTTCTTT	CASSLETGEINTEAFF
TRBD2	TRBV7-2	TRBJ2-5	.	15	TGTGCCAGCAGCTTAAGGTCTAGCGGCCAGGTGGCCCAGTACTTC	CASSLRSSGQVAQYF
.	TRBV11-2	TRBJ1-1	.	14	TGTGCCAGCAGCTTAGCGGCGGGTGGCGCTGAAGCTTTCTTT	CASSLAAGGAEAFF
.	TRBV11-2	TRBJ2-3	few	14	TGTGCCAGCAGCCTAGGGATATCCACAGATACGCAGTATTTT	CASSLGISTDTQYF
.	TRBV11-2	TRBJ1-2	few	17	TGTGCCAGCAGCTTAGGGGGTTGGGAGGGACCAAACTATGGCTACACCTTC	CASSLGGWEGPNYGYTF
TRBD1	TRBV12-3/TRBV12-4	TRBJ1-6	.	14	TGTGCCAGCAGGGGACAGGGGGCAGGGTCACCCCTCCACTTT	CASRGQGAGSPLHF
.	TRBV27	TRBJ2-4	.	15	TGTGCCAGCAGCCGGAGGGGATTAGCCAAAAACATTCAGTACTTC	CASSRRGLAKNIQYF
TRBD1	TRBV12-3/TRBV12-4	TRBJ1-5	few	14	TGTGCCAGCAGTTTATCTGGACAGGGGCAGCCCCAGCATTTT	CASSLSGQGQPQHF
TRBD1	TRBV12-3/TRBV12-4	TRBJ2-4	few	16	TGTGCCAGCAGTTTAGGGGACCCCAGGGGGCGGGACATTCAGTACTTC	CASSLGDPRGRDIQYF
TRBD2	TRBV5-1	TRBJ2-5	few	17	TGCGCCAGCAGCCTAACCCCGGGACTAGCGGGGCAGGAGACCCAGTACTTC	CASSLTPGLAGQETQYF
.	TRBV6-6	TRBJ1-1	few	13	TGTGCCAGCATCGGACAGTTGAACACTGAAGCTTTCTTT	CASIGQLNTEAFF
.	TRBV3-1	TRBJ1-2	few	13	TGTGCCAGCAGTCCTCGAGGCAACTATGGCTACACCTTC	CASSPRGNYGYTF
TRBD2	TRBV24-1	TRBJ2-1	few	14	TGTGCCACCCGCGGGGGGGCCTTGACCGCTGAGCAGTTCTTC	CATRGGALTAEQFF
TRBD1	TRBV10-3	TRBJ1-5	.	15	TGTGCCATCAGATCGGACAGGAACTTTAATCAGCCCCAGCATTTT	CAIRSDRNFNQPQHF
.	TRBV5-1	TRBJ1-1	.	13	TGCGCCAGCAGCTTGGATGTGAACACTGAAGCTTTCTTT	CASSLDVNTEAFF
.	TRBV11-3	TRBJ2-1	.	13	TGTGCCAGCAGCAGAGAGGGCATAAATGAGCAGTTCTTC	CASSREGINEQFF
TRBD2	TRBV12-3/TRBV12-4	TRBJ2-1	.	16	TGTGCCAGCAGTTTACGCCCTAGCGGGGGGGCTGGTGAGCAGTTCTTC	CASSLRPSGGAGEQFF
TRBD2	TRBV5-5	TRBJ2-1	.	16	TGTGCCAGCAGCTTGACTAGCGGGGGGGCTCACAATGAGCAGTTCTTC	CASSLTSGGAHNEQFF
TRBD1	TRBV7-8	TRBJ2-7	few	15	TGTGCCAGCAGCTCGAGGGACAGTTTAACCTACGAGCAGTACTTC	CASSSRDSLTYEQYF
.	TRBV29-1	TRBJ1-2	.	15	TGCAGCGTTGAAGGAAGCGGGTCCGCTAACTATGGCTACACCTTC	CSVEGSGSANYGYTF
.	TRBV5-1	TRBJ2-7	few	15	TGCGCCAGCAGCTTGGGGACGGGGGATTCCTACGAGCAGTACTTC	CASSLGTGDSYEQYF
.	TRBV5-1	TRBJ2-7	.	14	TGCGCCAGCAGCTTGTGGAGCGCTAGTTACGAGCAGTACTTC	CASSLWSASYEQYF
.	TRBV18	TRBJ2-7	once	16	TGTGCCAGCTCACCAATGGGCGGTAGCGCCTCCTACGAGCAGTACTTC	CASSPMGGSASYEQYF
.	TRBV20-1	TRBJ2-1	few	14	TGCAGTGCTAGAGTTTCCGGCGGGTCGGATGAGCAGTTCTTC	CSARVSGGSDEQFF
TRBD2	TRBV7-7	TRBJ2-5	many	14	TGTGCCAGCAGTCGCAGCGGGGGCGGAGAGACCCAGTACTTC	CASSRSGGGETQYF